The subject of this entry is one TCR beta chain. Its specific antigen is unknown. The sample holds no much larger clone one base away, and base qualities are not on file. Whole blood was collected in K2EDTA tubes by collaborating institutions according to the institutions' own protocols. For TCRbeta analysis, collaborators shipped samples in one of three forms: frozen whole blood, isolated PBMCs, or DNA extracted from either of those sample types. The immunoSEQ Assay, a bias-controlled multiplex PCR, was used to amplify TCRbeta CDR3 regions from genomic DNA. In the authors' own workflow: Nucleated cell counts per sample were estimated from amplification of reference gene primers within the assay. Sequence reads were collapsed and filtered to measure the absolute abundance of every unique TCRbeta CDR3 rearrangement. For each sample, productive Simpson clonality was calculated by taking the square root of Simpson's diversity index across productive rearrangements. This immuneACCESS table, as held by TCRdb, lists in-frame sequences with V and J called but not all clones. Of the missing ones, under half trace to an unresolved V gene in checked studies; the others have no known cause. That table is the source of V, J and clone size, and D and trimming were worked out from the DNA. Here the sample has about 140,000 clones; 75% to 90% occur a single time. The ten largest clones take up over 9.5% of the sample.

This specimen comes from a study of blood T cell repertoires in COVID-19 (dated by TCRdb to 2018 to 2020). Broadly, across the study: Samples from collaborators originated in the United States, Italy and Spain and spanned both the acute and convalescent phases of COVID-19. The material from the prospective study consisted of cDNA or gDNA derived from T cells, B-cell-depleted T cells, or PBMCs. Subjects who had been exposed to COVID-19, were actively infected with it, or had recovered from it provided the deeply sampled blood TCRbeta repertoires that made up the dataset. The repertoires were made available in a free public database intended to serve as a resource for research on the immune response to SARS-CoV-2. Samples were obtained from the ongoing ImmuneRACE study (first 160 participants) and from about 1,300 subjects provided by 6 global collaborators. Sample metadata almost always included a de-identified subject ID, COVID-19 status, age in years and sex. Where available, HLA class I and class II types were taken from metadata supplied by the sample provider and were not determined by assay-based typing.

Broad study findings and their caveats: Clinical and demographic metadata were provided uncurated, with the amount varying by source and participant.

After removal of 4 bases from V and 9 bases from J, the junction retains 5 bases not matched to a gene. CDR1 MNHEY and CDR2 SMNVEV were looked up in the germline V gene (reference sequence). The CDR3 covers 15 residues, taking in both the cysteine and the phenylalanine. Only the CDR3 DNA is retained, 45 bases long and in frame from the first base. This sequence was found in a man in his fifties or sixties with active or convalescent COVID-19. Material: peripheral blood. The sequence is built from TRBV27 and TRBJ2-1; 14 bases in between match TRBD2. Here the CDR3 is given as CASSSGLAGVREQFF. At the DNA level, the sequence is TGTGCCAGCAGTTCGGGACTAGCGGGAGTACGTGAGCAGTTCTTC.